The 5 T cell receptor beta chains below all came from one sample that was sequenced in a study of blood T cells in healthy people across ages. With a J-beta primer mix and a sample-barcoded 5' primer, a second PCR ran about 7 to 12 cycles. TCRdb reanalysed the 5' RACE reads using MiXCR and keeps one entry per CDR3 protein. Of 850,000 to 1,300,000 distinct CDR3 sequences listed, under 55% were seen once; the top ten hold about 19%. The sequencing input was blood. All receptors come from a woman aged 55-69 years in good health.

This clonotype occurred a few times. The chain combines TRBV9 with TRBJ2-5; D might be TRBD2 (6 bases). The length of the CDR3 is 15 residues. Germline V CDR1 and CDR2: SGDLS, YYNGEE. V was pared by 3 bases and J by 2 bases, with 14 bases between. CDR3 DNA sequence: TGTGCCAGCAGCGCTTACGGGACTTATCAAGAGACCCAGTACTTC. It translates to CASSAYGTYQETQYF.

J is TRBJ2-7 and V is TRBV20-1; 10 bases fit TRBD1. The CDR3 totals 15 residues. J gave up 5 bases and V 0 bases, and 7 bases lay outside the gene matches. Germline-derived CDR1 and CDR2 are DFQATT and SNEGSKA (reference sequence). This CDR3 reads CSARDQDRGLDEQYF. The CDR3 DNA is TGCAGTGCTAGAGATCAAGACAGGGGGCTGGACGAGCAGTACTTC.

This clonotype was observed a handful of times. The rearrangement links TRBV7-9 to TRBJ2-3; possibly TRBD2 for D (5 bases). Germline CDR1 SEHNR, CDR2 FQNEAQ (reference sequence). The CDR3 is made up of 12 amino acids. V lost 2 bases, J lost 9 bases, and 9 bases lay in between. The CDR3 bases are TGTGCCAGCAGCTTATGGGAGTGGACGCAGTATTTT. Encoded protein: CASSLWEWTQYF.

The V gene is TRBV20-1, the J gene TRBJ1-2, with 9 nucleotides matching TRBD1. V shed 3 bases, J shed 4 bases, and the junction held 0 bases outside the gene matches. The CDR3 has 12 amino acids. Germline CDR1 is DFQATT and CDR2 is SNEGSKA (reference sequence). CDR3 amino acids: CSARGQGYGYTF. In DNA, the CDR3 is TGCAGTGCTAGGGGACAGGGCTATGGCTACACCTTC.

V and J are TRBV20-1 and TRBJ2-7; TRBD1 aligns across 12 bases. The germline CDR1 and CDR2 sequences are DFQATT and SNEGSKA (reference sequence). V lost 5 bases to trimming and J lost 4 bases; unmatched junction nucleotides: 6. The CDR3 spans 14 residues. This chain's CDR3 is CSAPGTGGRYEQYF. Here the CDR3 DNA reads TGCAGTGCTCCCGGGACAGGGGGCAGGTACGAGCAGTACTTC.